This T cell receptor (beta chain) was identified in a study of control samples from healthy donors and cancer patients. Libraries were prepared by immunoSEQ multiplex PCR; TCRdb keeps only in-frame clonotypes and omits some of them. The sample includes around 120,000 clones, 75% to 90% of them seen just once. This clonotype was obtained from a woman between 50 and 59 years old with colorectal cancer. Sequencing was done on a sample of PBMCs.

The CDR3 is CASSLAVGLRGLREQYF. The CDR3 region has the DNA TGTGCCAGCAGCTTAGCTGTCGGTCTCCGGGGGTTACGCGAGCAGTACTTC. This chain links TRBV7-8 with TRBJ2-7; TRBD2 might be the D (6 bases). This CDR3 is 17 amino acids long. Germline V gene data show CDR1 as SGHVS and CDR2 as FQNEAQ. Trimming left V 0 bases short and J 6 bases short, with 21 bases between.